This is a list of T cell receptor beta chains from one sample in a study of regulatory T cells in long-lasting Graves disease. TCRdb re-called the multiplex PCR reads through MiXCR, storing one row per CDR3 protein. This sample carries approximately 470,000 distinct CDR3 sequences, roughly 20% of them seen once, and the ten largest clones take approximately 7.8%. The starting material was peripheral blood mononuclear cells (PBMCs), obtained when the disease was refractory, from a patient treated with antithyroid drugs. The source of these receptors is a female donor with Graves disease. CDR3s include the opening cysteine and the closing phenylalanine or tryptophan. The D gene is left open where the match is weak. Rows may omit the clone size; those that give it use once, few, many or a size class.

TRBV19	NA	NA	TRBJ2-7	CASSNRGGYEQYF	TGTGCCAGTAGTAACAGGGGAGGCTACGAGCAGTACTTC
TRBV12-3/TRBV12-4	few	NA	TRBJ2-2	CASSLTGESGELFF	TGTGCCAGCAGTTTAACTGGGGAATCCGGGGAGCTGTTTTTT
TRBV5-1	many	NA	TRBJ2-2	CASSLSQNTGELFF	TGCGCCAGCAGCTTGAGCCAGAACACCGGGGAGCTGTTTTTT
TRBV2	many	TRBD1	TRBJ1-2	CASSEGTGYYGYTF	TGTGCCAGCAGTGAAGGGACAGGCTACTATGGCTACACCTTC
TRBV11-1	many	TRBD2	TRBJ2-2	CASSRGGYTGELFF	TGTGCCAGCAGCCGGGGGGGGTACACCGGGGAGCTGTTTTTT
TRBV20-1	NA	TRBD2	TRBJ2-1	CSARDAIGTSFYNEQFF	TGCAGTGCTAGAGACGCGATAGGGACTAGCTTTTACAATGAGCAGTTCTTC
TRBV5-6	NA	NA	TRBJ1-3	CASSLSGTSSGNTIYF	TGTGCCAGCAGCTTGTCCGGGACTTCGAGTGGAAACACCATATATTTT
TRBV6-2/TRBV6-3	few	NA	TRBJ1-5	CASSYPSGSNQPQHF	TGTGCCAGCAGTTACCCCAGTGGAAGCAATCAGCCCCAGCATTTT
TRBV18	NA	NA	TRBJ1-4	CASSPGNTNEKLFF	TGTGCCAGCTCACCTGGGAACACTAATGAAAAACTGTTTTTT
TRBV6-5	many	NA	TRBJ1-3	CASSYSGGAENTIYF	TGTGCCAGCAGTTACTCTGGGGGCGCAGAAAACACCATATATTTT
TRBV6-5	many	NA	TRBJ1-1	CASSWKSLNTEAFF	TGTGCCAGCAGTTGGAAGAGTCTGAACACTGAAGCTTTCTTT
TRBV7-2	NA	NA	TRBJ2-6	CASPRIGGGANVLTF	TGTGCCAGCCCCCGTATAGGAGGAGGGGCCAACGTCCTGACTTTC
TRBV7-2	NA	NA	TRBJ1-4	CASSLVASEKLFF	TGTGCCAGCAGCTTAGTCGCGAGTGAAAAACTGTTTTTT
TRBV7-2	NA	NA	TRBJ1-2	CASTPGRAAGYTF	TGTGCCAGTACCCCGGGGAGGGCCGCTGGCTACACCTTC
TRBV6-2/TRBV6-3	few	TRBD1	TRBJ1-1	CASSPGQGGSGAFF	TGTGCCAGCAGTCCAGGACAGGGCGGTTCGGGGGCTTTCTTT
TRBV24-1	many	NA	TRBJ2-2	CATSDLFQTGELFF	TGTGCCACCAGTGATTTATTTCAAACCGGGGAGCTGTTTTTT
TRBV12-3/TRBV12-4	many	NA	TRBJ2-5	CASSFAGRETQYF	TGTGCCAGCAGTTTTGCGGGACGGGAGACCCAGTACTTC
TRBV7-6	NA	TRBD1	TRBJ1-1	CASSLMAGGVDTEAFF	TGTGCCAGCAGCTTAATGGCAGGGGGGGTGGACACTGAAGCTTTCTTT
TRBV19	few	NA	TRBJ1-5	CASSRGTASNQPQHF	TGTGCCAGTAGCCGCGGGACGGCTAGCAATCAGCCCCAGCATTTT
TRBV7-8	few	NA	TRBJ2-5	CASSLGSGRPIAQYF	TGTGCCAGCAGCTTAGGGTCGGGGAGACCAATCGCCCAGTACTTC
TRBV10-3	NA	NA	TRBJ2-7	CAIRLTEYSYEQYF	TGTGCCATCAGACTGACAGAATACTCCTACGAGCAGTACTTC
TRBV11-2	NA	NA	TRBJ2-1	CASSLPRSSYNEQFF	TGTGCCAGCAGCTTACCGAGAAGCTCCTACAATGAGCAGTTCTTC